The 10 T cell receptor beta chains below come from one sample, sequenced in a study of untreated major depressive disorder. TCRdb keeps only in-frame clones here, not all; method: immunoSEQ multiplex PCR. The profile covers 15,000 to 20,000 clones, with more than 70% appearing a single time and approximately 0.86% taken by the ten largest. What was sequenced was CD4+ T cells from PBMCs. The receptors here all came from a woman aged 25 to 39 in good health.

The chain combines TRBV27 with TRBJ2-7; D may be TRBD2 (5 bases). This CDR3 spans 14 amino acids. Trimming took off 7 bases at V and 1 base at J, with 14 bases between the two ends. Germline lookup yields CDR1 MNHEY and CDR2 SMNVEV (reference sequence). The CDR3 DNA sequence: TGTGCCAGCACCTCCTGGAGCGGATCCTACGAGCAGTACTTC. Protein product: CASTSWSGSYEQYF.

The chain is built from TRBV6-1 and TRBJ1-4; possibly TRBD1 for D (5 bases). V was cut by 8 bases and J by 10 bases, with 23 bases left in between. CDR1 and CDR2 from the germline V gene are MNHNS and SASEGT. The CDR3 is 15 amino acids. In DNA form, the CDR3 reads TGTGCCAGCCACGATGGGGGGACTCACATGGGAAAACTGTTTTTT. Protein product: CASHDGGTHMGKLFF.

The CDR3 region has the DNA TGCGCCAGCAGCGAGATCGGGACTCCGAACACCGGGGAGCTGTTTTTT. This codes for CASSEIGTPNTGELFF. J is TRBJ2-2 and V is TRBV5-1; a weak D match, TRBD2 (6 bases). Trimming pared 4 bases from V and 0 bases from J, leaving 13 bases between. Germline assignment: CDR1 SGHRS and CDR2 YFSETQ. The CDR3 sequence is 16 residues long.

V gene TRBV7-2 combines with J gene TRBJ2-1; the D gene is possibly TRBD2 (7 bases). V dropped 5 bases and J dropped 9 bases, with 20 bases sitting between them. The CDR3 loop spans 15 amino acids. CDR1 and CDR2 (germline): SGHTA, FQGNSA. The CDR3 DNA follows: TGTGCCAGCAGCCCTAGTAGCGACCGGGGGGCTGAGCAGTTCTTC. It translates to CASSPSSDRGAEQFF.

V gene TRBV7-2 combines with J gene TRBJ2-1, with D possibly TRBD1 on 5 matching bases. The germline V gene encodes CDR1 SGHTA and CDR2 FQGNSA. The CDR3 is made up of 16 amino acids. Trimming took off 1 base at V and 4 bases at J, with 14 bases between the two ends. CDR3 DNA sequence: TGTGCCAGCAGCTTAGAGGTGGTCAGGGCATACAATGAGCAGTTCTTC. It is translated as CASSLEVVRAYNEQFF.

The chain joins TRBV11-3 to TRBJ2-3; TRBD2 is a possible D gene (5 bases). The CDR3 loop spans 16 amino acids. In germline, CDR1 is SGHNT, CDR2 YENEEA. The ends were cut back, 1 base at V and 1 base at J, with 12 bases in the middle. The CDR3, as DNA: TGTGCCAGCAGCTTAGTCGAGGGTTCCGGCACAGATACGCAGTATTTT. This encodes CASSLVEGSGTDTQYF.

This clone has only one observation. The V and J genes are TRBV5-6 and TRBJ2-5, with D possibly matching TRBD2 (6 bases). CDR1 is SGHDT, CDR2 YYEEEE, per germline. Between the trimmed V and J ends, which lost 2 bases and 4 bases, there was a span of 15 bases. The CDR3 length is 15 residues. CDR3: CASSLPGAVGETQYF. CDR3 coding DNA: TGTGCCAGCAGCTTACCGGGAGCGGTCGGAGAGACCCAGTACTTC. The whole variable domain, filled in from reference TRBV5-6 and TRBJ2-5, reads DAGVTQSPTHLIKTRGQQVTLRCSPKSGHDTVSWYQQALGQGPQFIFQYYEEEERQRGNFPDRFSGHQFPNYSSELNVNALLLGDSALYLCASSLPGAVGETQYFGPGTRLLVL.

This clone has only a few counts. The chain has TRBV28 and TRBJ2-2, with TRBD1 identical over 9 bases. This CDR3 has 15 residues. The ends lost 5 bases at V and 3 bases at J; junction bases unmatched: 4. Per germline, CDR1 MDHEN and CDR2 SYDVKM. The CDR3 nucleotides are TGTGCCAGCAGTCCCGGGACAGGGTACACCGGGGAGCTGTTTTTT. It translates to CASSPGTGYTGELFF.

The V and J genes are TRBV2 and TRBJ1-5, with TRBD1 matching 7 bases. V gave up 5 bases and J gave up 8 bases; unmatched junction bases: 6. CDR3 length: 13 amino acids. The V gene's germline CDR1 is SNHLY and CDR2 FYNNEI. As DNA, the CDR3 is TGTGCCAGCAGTAACAGGGGCGGGGAGCCCCAGCATTTT. This sequence encodes CASSNRGGEPQHF.

The chain joins TRBV25-1 to TRBJ2-1; D tentatively reads TRBD1 or TRBD2 (6 bases each). The CDR3 spans 12 residues. V gave up 5 bases and J gave up 7 bases, with 9 bases separating them. Per germline, CDR1 MGHDK and CDR2 SYGVNS. For the CDR3, the DNA is TGTGCCAGCAGTAGAGGGGGGAATGAGCAGTTCTTC. This translates into CASSRGGNEQFF.